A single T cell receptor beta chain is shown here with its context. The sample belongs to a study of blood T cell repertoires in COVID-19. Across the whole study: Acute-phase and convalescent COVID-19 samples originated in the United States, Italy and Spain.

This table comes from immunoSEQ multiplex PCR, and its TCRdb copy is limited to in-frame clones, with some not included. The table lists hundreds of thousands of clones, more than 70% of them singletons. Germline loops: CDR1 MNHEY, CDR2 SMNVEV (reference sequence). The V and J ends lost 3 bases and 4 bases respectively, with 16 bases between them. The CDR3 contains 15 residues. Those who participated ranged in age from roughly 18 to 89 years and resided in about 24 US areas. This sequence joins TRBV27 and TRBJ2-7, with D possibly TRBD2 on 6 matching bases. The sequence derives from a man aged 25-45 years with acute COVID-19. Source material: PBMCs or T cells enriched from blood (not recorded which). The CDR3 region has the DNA TGTGCCAGCAGTTTCGGGGCTTTCGGGGGATACGAGCAGTACTTC. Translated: CASSFGAFGGYEQYF.